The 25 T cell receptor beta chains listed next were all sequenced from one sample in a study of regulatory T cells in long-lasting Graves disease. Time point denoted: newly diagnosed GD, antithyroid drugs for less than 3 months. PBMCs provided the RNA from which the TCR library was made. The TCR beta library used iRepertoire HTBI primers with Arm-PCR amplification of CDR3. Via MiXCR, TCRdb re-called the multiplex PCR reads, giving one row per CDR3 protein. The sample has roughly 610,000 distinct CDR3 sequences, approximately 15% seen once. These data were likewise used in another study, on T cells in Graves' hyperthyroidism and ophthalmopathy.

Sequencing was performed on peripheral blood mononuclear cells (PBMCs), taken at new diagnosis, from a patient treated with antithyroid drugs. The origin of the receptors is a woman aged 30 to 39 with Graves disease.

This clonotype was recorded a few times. The CDR3 bases are TGTGCCAGCACTGGTGGGACAGGGCTTGGCTACACCTTC. Translating gives CASTGGTGLGYTF. The chain is built from TRBV6-2 or TRBV6-3 and TRBJ1-2; TRBD1 matches 9 bases. There are 13 residues in the CDR3. With 7 bases clipped from V and 7 bases from J, the junction kept 7 bases outside the gene matches. Germline CDR1 MNHEY, CDR2 SVGEGT.

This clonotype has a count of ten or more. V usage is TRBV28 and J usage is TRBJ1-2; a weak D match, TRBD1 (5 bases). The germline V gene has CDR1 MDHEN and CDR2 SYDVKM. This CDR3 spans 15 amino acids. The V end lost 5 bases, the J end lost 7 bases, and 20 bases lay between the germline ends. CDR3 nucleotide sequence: TGTGCCAGCAGTCTCAATCCACGGGGCGCCGGTGGCTACACCTTC. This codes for CASSLNPRGAGGYTF.

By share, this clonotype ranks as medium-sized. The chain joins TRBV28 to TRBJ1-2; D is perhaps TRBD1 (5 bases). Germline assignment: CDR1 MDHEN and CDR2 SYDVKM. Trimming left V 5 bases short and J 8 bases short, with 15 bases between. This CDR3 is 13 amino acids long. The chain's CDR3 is CASSRGTLRGYTF. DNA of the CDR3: TGTGCCAGCAGTCGAGGGACTTTGCGGGGCTACACCTTC.

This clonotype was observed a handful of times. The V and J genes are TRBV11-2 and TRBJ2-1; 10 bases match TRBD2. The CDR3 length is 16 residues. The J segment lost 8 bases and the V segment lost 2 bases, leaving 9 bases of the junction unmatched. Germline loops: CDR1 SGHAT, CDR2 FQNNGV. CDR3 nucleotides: TGTGCCAGCAGCTTATCCAGCGGGAGGGCCGGGGATGAGCAGTTCTTC. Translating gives CASSLSSGRAGDEQFF.

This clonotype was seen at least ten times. CDR3 sequence (DNA): TGTGCCAGCAGCCTTCGGGACAGCCAAGAGACCCAGTACTTC. The encoded protein is CASSLRDSQETQYF. The chain recombines TRBV11-2 with TRBJ2-5; 7 positions agree with TRBD1. The CDR3 has 14 residues. The J segment lost 1 base and the V segment lost 5 bases, leaving 4 bases of the junction unmatched. Looked up from germline, CDR1 is SGHAT and CDR2 is FQNNGV.

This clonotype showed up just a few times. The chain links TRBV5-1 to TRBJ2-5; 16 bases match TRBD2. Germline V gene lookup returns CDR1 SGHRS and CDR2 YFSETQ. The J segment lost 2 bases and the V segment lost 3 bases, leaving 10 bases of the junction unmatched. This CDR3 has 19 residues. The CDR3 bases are TGCGCCAGCAGCTCGGGACTAGCGGGAGGGCTGAATGGGCAAGAGACCCAGTACTTC. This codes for CASSSGLAGGLNGQETQYF. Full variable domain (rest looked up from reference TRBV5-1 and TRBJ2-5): KAGVTQTPRYLIKTRGQQVTLSCSPISGHRSVSWYQQTPGQGLQFLFEYFSETQRNKGNFPGRFSGRQFSNSRSEMNVSTLELGDSALYLCASSSGLAGGLNGQETQYFGPGTRLLVL.

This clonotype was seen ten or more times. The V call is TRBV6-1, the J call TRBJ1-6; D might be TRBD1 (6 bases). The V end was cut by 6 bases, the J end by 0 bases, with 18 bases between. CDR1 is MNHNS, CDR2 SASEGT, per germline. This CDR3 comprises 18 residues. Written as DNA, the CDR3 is TGTGCCAGCAGGGCCGAGGGGGAAGCGCGCTCCTATAATTCACCCCTCCACTTT. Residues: CASRAEGEARSYNSPLHF.

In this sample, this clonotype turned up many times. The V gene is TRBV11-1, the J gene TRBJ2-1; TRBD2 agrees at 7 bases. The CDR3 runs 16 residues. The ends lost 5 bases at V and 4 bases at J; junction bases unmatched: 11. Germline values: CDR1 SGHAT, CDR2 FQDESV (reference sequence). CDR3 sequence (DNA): TGTGCCAGCAGCCTGGGGAGGGTAGCGCCATACAATGAGCAGTTCTTC. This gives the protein CASSLGRVAPYNEQFF.

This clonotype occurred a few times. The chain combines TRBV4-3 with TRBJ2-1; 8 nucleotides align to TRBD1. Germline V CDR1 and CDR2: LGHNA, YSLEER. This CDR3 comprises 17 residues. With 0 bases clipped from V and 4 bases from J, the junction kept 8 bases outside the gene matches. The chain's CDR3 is CASSQDRGTGLYNEQFF. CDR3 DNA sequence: TGCGCCAGCAGCCAAGACCGTGGGACAGGCCTATACAATGAGCAGTTCTTC.

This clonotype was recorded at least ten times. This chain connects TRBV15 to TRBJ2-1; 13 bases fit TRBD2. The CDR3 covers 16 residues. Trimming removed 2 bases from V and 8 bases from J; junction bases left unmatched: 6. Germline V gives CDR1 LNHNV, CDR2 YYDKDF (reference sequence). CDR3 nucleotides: TGTGCCACCAGCAGAACTAGCGGGAGGGTTGTGGATGAGCAGTTCTTC. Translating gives CATSRTSGRVVDEQFF.

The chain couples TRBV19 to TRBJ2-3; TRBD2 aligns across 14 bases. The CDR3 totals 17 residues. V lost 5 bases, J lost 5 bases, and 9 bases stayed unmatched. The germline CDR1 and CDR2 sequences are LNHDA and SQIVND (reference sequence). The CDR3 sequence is CASSSFSGLAGGDTQYF. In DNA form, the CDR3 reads TGTGCCAGTAGTTCCTTCAGCGGACTAGCGGGAGGAGATACGCAGTATTTT.

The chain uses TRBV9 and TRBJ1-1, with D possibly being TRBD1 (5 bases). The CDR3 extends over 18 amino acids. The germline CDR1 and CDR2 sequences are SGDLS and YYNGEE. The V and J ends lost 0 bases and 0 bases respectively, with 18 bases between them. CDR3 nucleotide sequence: TGTGCCAGCAGCGTAGACCCAAATAAGGGACGGATGAACACTGAAGCTTTCTTT. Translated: CASSVDPNKGRMNTEAFF.

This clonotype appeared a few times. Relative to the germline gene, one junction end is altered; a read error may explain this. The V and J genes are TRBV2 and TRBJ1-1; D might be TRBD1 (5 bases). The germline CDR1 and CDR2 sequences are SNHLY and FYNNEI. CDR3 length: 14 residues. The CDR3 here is CAGSEQGTSTEAFF. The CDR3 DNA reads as TGTGCCGGCAGTGAGCAGGGAACATCGACTGAAGCTTTCTTT.

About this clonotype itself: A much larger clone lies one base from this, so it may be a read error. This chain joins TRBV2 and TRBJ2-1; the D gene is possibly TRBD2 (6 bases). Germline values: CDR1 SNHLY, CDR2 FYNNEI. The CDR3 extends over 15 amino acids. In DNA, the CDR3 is TGTGCCAGCAGTGAAGGACACCCAGCCCGGGGGACCCAGCACTTC. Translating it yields CASSEGHPARGTQHF.

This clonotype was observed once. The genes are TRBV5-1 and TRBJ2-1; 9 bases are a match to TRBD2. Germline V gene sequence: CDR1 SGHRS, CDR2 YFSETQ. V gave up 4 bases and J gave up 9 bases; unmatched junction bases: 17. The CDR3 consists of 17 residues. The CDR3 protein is CASSGAEGAGGPSEQFF. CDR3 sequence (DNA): TGCGCCAGCAGCGGAGCCGAAGGGGCGGGAGGGCCAAGTGAGCAGTTCTTC.

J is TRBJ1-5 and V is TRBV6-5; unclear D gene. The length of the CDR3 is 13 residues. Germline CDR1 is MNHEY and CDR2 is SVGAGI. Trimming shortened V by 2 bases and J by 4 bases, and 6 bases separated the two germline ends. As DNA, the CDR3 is TGTGCCAGCAGTTACACCACGAATCAGCCCCAGCATTTT. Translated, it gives CASSYTTNQPQHF.

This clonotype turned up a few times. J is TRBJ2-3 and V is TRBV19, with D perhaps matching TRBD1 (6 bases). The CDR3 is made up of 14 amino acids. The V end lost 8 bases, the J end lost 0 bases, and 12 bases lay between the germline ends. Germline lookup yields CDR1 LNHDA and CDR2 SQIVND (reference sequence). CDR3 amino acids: CASGNRASTDTQYF. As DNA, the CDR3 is TGTGCCAGTGGGAACAGGGCTAGCACAGATACGCAGTATTTT.

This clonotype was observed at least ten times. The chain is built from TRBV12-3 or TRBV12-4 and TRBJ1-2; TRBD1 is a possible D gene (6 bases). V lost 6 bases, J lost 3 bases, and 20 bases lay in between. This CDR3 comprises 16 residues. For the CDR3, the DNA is TGTGCCAGCAGAACAAAGAGGGGGGTAGGGGACTATGGCTACACCTTC. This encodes CASRTKRGVGDYGYTF.

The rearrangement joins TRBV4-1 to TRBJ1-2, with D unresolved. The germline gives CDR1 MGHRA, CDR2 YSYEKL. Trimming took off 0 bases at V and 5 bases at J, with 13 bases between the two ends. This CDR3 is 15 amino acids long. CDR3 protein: CASSQDFVGGYGYTF. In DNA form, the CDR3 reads TGCGCCAGCAGCCAAGATTTCGTGGGCGGGTATGGCTACACCTTC.

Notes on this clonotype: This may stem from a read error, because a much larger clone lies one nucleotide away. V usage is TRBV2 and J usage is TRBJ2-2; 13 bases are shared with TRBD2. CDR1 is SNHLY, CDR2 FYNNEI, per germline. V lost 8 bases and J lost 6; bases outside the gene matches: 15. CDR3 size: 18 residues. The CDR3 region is CASGENPGLAGSSGELFF. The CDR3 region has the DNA TGTGCCAGCGGCGAAAACCCGGGACTAGCGGGAAGTTCCGGGGAGCTGTTTTTT.

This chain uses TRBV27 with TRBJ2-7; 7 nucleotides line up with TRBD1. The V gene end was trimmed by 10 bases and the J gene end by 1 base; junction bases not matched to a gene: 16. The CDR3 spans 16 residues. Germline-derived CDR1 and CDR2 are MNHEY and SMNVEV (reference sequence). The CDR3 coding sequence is TGTGCCACCCGTGTAGGTAGGGACAGATTTTCCTACGAGCAGTACTTC. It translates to CATRVGRDRFSYEQYF.

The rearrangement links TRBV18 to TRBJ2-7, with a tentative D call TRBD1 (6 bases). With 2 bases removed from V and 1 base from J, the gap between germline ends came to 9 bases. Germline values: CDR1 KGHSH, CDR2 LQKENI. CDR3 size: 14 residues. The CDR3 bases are TGTGCCAGCTCACCAAACACAGGGTCCTACGAGCAGTACTTC. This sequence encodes CASSPNTGSYEQYF.

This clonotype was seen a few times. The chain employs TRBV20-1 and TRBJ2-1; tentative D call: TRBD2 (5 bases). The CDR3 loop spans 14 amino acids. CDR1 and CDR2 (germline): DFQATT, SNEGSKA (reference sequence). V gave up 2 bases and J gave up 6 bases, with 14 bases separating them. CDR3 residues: CSARPADWGNEQFF. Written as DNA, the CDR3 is TGCAGTGCTAGACCAGCGGATTGGGGCAATGAGCAGTTCTTC.

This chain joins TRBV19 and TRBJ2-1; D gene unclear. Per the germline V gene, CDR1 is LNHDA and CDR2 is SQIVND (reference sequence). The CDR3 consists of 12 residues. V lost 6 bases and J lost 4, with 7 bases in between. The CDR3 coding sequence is TGTGCCAGTAGCACTCAATACAATGAGCAGTTCTTC. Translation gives CASSTQYNEQFF. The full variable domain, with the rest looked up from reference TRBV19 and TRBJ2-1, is DGGITQSPKYLFRKEGQNVTLSCEQNLNHDAMYWYRQDPGQGLRLIYYSQIVNDFQKGDIAEGYSVSREKKESFPLTVTSAQKNPTAFYLCASSTQYNEQFFGPGTRLTVL.

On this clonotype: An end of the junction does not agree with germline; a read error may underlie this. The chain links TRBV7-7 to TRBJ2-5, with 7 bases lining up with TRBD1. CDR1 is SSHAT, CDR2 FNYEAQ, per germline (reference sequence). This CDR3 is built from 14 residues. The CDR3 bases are TGTGCTAGCAGCTTCCGGGACAGCAAAGAGACCCAGTACTTC. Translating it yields CASSFRDSKETQYF.